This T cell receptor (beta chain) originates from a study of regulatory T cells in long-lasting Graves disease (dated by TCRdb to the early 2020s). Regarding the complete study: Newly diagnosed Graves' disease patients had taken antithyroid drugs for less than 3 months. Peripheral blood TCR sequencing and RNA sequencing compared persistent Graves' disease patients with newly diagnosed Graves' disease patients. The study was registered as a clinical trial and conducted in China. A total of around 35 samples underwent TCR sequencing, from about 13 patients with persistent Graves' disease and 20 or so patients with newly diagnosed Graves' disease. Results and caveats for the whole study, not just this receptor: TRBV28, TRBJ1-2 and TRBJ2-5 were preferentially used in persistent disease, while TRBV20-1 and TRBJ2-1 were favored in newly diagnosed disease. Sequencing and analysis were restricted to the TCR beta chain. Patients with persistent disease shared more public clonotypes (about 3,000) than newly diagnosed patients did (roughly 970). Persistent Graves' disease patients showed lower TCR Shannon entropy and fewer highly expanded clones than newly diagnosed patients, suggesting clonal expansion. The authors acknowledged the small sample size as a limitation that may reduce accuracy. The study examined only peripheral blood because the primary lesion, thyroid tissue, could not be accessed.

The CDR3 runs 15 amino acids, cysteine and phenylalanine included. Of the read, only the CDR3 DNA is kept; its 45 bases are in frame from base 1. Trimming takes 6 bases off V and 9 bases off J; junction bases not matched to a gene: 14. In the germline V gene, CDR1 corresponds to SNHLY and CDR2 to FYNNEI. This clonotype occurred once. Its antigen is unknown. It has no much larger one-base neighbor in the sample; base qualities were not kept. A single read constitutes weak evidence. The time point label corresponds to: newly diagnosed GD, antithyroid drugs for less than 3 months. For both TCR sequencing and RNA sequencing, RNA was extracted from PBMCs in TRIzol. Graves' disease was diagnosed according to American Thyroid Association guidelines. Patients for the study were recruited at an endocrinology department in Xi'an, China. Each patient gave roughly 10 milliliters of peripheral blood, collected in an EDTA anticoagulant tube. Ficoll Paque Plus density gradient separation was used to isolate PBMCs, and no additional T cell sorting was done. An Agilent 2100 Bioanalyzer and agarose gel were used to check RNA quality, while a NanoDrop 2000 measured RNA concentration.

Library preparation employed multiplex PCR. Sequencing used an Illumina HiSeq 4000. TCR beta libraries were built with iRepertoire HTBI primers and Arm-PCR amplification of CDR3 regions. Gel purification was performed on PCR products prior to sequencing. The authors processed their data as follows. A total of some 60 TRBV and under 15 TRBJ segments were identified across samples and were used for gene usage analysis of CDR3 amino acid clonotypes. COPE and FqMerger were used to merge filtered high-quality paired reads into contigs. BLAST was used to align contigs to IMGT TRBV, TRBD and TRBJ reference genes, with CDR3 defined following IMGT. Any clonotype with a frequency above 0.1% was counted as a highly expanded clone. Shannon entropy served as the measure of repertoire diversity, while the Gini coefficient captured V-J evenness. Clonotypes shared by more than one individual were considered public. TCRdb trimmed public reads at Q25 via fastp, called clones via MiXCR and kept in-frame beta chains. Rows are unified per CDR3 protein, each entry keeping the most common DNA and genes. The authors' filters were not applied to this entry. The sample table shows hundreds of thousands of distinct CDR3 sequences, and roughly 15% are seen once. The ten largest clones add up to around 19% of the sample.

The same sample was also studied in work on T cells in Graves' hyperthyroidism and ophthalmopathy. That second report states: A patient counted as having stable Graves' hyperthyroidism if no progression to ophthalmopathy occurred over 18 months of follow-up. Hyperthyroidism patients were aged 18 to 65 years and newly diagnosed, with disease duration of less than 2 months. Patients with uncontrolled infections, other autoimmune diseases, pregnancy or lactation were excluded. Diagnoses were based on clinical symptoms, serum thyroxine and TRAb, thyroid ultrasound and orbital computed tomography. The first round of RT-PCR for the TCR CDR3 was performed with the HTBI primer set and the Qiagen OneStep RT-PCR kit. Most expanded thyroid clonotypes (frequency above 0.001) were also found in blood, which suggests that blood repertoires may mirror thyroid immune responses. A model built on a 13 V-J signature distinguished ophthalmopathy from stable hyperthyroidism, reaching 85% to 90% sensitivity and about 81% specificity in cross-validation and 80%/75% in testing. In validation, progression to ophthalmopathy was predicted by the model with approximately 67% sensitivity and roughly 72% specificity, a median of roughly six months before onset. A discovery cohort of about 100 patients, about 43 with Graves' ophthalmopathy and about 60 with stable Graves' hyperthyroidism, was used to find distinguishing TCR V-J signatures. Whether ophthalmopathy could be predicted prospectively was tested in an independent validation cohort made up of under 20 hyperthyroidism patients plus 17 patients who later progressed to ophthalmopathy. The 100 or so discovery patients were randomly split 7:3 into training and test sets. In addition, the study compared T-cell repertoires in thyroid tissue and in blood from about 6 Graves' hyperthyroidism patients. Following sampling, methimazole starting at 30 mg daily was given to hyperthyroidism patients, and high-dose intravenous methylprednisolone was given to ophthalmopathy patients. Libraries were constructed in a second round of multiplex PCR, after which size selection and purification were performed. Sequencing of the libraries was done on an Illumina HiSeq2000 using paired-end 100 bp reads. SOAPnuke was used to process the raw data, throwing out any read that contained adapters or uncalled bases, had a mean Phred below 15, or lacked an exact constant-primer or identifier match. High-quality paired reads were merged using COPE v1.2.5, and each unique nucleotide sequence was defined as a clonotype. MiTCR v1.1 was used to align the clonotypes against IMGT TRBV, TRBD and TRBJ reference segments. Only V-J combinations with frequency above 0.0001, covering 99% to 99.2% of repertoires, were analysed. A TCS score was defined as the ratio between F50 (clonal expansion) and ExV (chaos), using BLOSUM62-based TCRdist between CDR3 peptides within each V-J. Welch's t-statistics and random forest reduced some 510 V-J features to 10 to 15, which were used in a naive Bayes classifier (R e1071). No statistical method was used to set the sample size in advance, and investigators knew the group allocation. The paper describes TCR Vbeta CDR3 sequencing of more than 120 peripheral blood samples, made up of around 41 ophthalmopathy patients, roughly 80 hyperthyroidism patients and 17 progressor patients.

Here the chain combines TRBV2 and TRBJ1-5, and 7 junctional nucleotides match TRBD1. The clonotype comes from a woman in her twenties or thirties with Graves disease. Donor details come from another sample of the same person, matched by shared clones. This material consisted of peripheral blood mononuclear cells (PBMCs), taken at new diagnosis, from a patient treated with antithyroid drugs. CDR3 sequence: CASRGLSDRARPQHF. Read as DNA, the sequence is TGTGCCAGCAGGGGGTTATCCGACAGGGCTCGGCCCCAGCATTTT.